The T cell receptor beta chain described here comes from a study of cytomegalovirus exposure and HLA in healthy donors. Germline CDR1 is KGHSH and CDR2 is LQKENI. The CDR3 runs 16 residues. Trimming cost V 3 bases and J 3 bases; bases outside gene matches: 3. The PCR was carried out with 60 Vbeta primers and 13 Jbeta primers. TCRdb's table, derived via immunoSEQ multiplex PCR, lists solely in-frame clones and lacks some. This sample has more than 200,000 clones; 70% occur once, and the top ten carry 2% to 3%. The chain has TRBV18 and TRBJ2-3; TRBD2 agrees at 13 bases. The TCR sequence derives from a man aged 40-50 years in good health and CMV-seropositive. Sample: PBMCs. The CDR3 coding sequence is TGTGCCAGCTCACCTCGGACTAGCGGGGGTACAGATACGCAGTATTTT. As protein: CASSPRTSGGTDTQYF.